This T cell receptor beta chain was observed in a study of T cells in Graves' hyperthyroidism and ophthalmopathy. Germline V gene lookup returns CDR1 MNHEY and CDR2 SVGEGT. There are 14 residues in the CDR3. V lost 0 bases, J lost 2 bases, and 8 bases lay in between. RNA transcripts served as the template for amplifying TCR beta CDR3 regions. The HTBI primer set was used in a first-round RT-PCR of the TCR CDR3. TCRdb used MiXCR to reprocess the multiplex PCR reads, holding one entry per CDR3 protein. This table has about 610,000 distinct CDR3 sequences, roughly 15% appearing once. There are many counts of this clonotype. Extraction of PBMCs used 8 to 10 ml of fresh peripheral blood.

The chain recombines TRBV6-2 or TRBV6-3 with TRBJ2-7; no definite D call. This sequence originates from a woman aged 40 to 49 with Graves' ophthalmopathy. The sample consisted of blood. The CDR3 is CASSYSDRAYEQYF. CDR3 coding DNA: TGTGCCAGCAGTTACTCGGACCGCGCCTACGAGCAGTACTTC.